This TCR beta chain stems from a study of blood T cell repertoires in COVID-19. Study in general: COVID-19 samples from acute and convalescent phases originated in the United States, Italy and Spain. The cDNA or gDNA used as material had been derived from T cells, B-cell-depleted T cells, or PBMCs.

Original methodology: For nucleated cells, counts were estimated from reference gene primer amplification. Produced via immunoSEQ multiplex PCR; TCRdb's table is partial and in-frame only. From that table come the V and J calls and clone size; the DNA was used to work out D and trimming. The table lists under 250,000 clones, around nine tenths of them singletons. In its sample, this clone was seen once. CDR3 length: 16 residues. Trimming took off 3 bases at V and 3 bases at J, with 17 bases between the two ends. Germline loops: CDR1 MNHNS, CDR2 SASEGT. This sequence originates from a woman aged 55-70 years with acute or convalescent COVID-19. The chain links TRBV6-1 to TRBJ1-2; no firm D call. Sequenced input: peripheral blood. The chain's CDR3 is CASSDPGYRSHYGYTF. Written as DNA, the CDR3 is TGTGCCAGCAGTGACCCGGGATACAGATCTCACTATGGCTACACCTTC.